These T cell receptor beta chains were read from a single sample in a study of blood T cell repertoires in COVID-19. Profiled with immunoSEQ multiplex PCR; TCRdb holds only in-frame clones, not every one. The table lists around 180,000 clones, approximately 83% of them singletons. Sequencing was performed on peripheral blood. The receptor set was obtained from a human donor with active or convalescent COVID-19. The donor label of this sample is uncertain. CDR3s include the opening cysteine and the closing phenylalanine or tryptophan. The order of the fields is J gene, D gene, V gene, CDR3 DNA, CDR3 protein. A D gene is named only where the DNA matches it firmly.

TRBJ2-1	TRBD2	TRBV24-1	TGTGCCACTCAGGACGGAGGGACTAATTACAATGAGCAGTTCTTC	CATQDGGTNYNEQFF
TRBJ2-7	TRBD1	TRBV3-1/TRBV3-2	TGTGCCAGCAGCCAAGTAGGGACAGATCCCTACGAGCAGTACTTC	CASSQVGTDPYEQYF
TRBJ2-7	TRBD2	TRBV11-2	TGTGCCAGCAGCCCGGGGGGGGACTTTAACAATAGGGAGCAGTACTTC	CASSPGGDFNNREQYF
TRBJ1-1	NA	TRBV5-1	TGCGCCAGCAGCTTGGACCAGGACAGCCTAACAAGGACTGAAGCTTTCTTT	CASSLDQDSLTRTEAFF
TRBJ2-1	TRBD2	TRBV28	TGTGCCAGCAGTCGGGCGGGAGGAGATTATGAGCAGTTCTTC	CASSRAGGDYEQFF
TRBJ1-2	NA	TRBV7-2	TGTGCCAGCAGCCCGGACAGACCCCTGGGCTACACCTTC	CASSPDRPLGYTF
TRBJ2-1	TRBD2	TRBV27	TGTGCCAGCAGTTTAAGGCTAGCGGGAGGGGGTGAGCAGTTCTTC	CASSLRLAGGGEQFF
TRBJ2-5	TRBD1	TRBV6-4	TGTGCCAGCACCCGGACAGGGGAGGACTGGACCCAGTACTTC	CASTRTGEDWTQYF
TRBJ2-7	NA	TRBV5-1	TGCGCCAGCAGCTTGGAGGGGGTTGGAGACCCCTACGAGCAGTACTTC	CASSLEGVGDPYEQYF
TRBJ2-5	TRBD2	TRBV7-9	TGTGCCAGCAGCTCTAGCGGGGGGATCGAGACCCAGTACTTC	CASSSSGGIETQYF
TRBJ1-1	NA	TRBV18	TGTGCCAGCAAGAGGACAGAGAAGAACACTGAAGCTTTCTTT	CASKRTEKNTEAFF
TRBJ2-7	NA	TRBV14	TGTGCCAGCAGCCCAGCGCACTACGAGCAGTACTTC	CASSPAHYEQYF
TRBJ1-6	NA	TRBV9	TGTGCCAGCAGCGCGCAACAGGGAGGGTCACCCCTCCACTTT	CASSAQQGGSPLHF